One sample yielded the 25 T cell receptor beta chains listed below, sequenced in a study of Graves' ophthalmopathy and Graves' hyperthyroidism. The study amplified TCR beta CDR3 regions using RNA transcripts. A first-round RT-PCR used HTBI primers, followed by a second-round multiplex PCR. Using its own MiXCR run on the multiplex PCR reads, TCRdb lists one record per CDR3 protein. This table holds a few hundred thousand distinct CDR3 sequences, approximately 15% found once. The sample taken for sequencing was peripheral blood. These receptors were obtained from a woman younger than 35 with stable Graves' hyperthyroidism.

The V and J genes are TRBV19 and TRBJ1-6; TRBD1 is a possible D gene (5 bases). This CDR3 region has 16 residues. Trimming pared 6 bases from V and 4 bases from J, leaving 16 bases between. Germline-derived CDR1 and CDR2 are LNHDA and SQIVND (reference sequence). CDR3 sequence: CASSPGTATYNSPLHF. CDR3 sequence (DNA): TGTGCCAGTAGCCCCGGGACGGCTACTTATAATTCACCCCTCCACTTT.

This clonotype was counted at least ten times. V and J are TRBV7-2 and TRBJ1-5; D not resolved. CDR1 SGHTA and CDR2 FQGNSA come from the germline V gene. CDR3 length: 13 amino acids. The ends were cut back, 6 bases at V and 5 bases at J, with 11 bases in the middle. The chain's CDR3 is CASREGRDQPQHF. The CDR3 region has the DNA TGTGCCAGCAGGGAAGGGAGGGATCAGCCCCAGCATTTT.

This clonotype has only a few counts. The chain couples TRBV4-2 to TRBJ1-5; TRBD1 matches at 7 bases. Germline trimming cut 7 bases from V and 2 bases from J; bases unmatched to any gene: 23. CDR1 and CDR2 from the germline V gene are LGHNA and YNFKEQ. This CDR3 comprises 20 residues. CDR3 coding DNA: TGTGCCAGCACCCTCCCCTTACCGGGACAGAGATTGGTAGGCAATCAGCCCCAGCATTTT. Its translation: CASTLPLPGQRLVGNQPQHF.

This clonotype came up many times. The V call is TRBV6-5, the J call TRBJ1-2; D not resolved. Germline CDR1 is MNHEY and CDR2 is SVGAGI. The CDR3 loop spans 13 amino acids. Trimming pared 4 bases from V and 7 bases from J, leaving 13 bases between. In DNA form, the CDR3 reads TGTGCCAGCAGTTCCTCCGGGGAGAGTGGCTACACCTTC. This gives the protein CASSSSGESGYTF.

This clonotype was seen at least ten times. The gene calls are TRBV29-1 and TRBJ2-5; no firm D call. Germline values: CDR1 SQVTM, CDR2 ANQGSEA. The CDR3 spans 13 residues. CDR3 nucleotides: TGCAGTTGCCTTTCGAGCGATCACGAGACCCAGTACTTC. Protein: CSCLSSDHETQYF.

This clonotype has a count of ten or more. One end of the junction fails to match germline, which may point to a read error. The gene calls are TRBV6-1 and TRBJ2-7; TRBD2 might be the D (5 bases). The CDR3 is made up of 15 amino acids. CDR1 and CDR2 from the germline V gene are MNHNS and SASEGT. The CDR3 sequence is CASSEAESPGNRMDF. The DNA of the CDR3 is TGTGCCAGCAGTGAAGCAGAGTCGCCGGGGAACCGGATGGACTTC.

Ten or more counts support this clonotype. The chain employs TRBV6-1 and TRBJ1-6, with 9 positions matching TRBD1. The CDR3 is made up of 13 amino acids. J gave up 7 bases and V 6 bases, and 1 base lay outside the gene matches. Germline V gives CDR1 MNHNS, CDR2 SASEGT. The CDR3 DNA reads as TGTGCCAGCAGGGACAGGGGAAATTCACCCCTCCACTTT. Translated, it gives CASRDRGNSPLHF.

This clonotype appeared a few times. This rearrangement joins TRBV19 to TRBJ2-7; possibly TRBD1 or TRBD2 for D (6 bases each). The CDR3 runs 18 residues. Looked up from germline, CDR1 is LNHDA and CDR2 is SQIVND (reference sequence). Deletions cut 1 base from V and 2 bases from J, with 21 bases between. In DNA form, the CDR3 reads TGTGCCAGTAGTATAGGTGGGGGGACACTGTACAGACCCTACGAGCAGTACTTC. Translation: CASSIGGGTLYRPYEQYF.

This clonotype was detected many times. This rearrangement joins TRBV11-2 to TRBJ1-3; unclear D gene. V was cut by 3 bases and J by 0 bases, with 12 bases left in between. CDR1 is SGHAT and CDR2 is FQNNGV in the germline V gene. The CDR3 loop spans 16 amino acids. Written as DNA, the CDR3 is TGTGCCAGCAGCTTGTGGCAGATTACCTCTGGAAACACCATATATTTT. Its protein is CASSLWQITSGNTIYF.

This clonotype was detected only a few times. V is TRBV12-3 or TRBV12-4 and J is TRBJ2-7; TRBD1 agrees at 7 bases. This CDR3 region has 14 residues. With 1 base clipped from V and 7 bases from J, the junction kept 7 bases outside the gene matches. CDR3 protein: CASSLGTGPVEQYF. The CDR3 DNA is TGTGCCAGCAGTTTAGGGACAGGACCGGTGGAGCAGTACTTC.

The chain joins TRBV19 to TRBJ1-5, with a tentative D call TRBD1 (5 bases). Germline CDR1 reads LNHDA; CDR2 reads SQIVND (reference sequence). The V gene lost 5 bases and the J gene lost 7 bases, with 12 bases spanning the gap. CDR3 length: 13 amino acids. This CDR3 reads CASSSQVQQPQHF. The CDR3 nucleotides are TGTGCCAGTAGTTCACAGGTTCAGCAGCCCCAGCATTTT. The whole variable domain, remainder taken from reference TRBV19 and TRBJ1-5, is DGGITQSPKYLFRKEGQNVTLSCEQNLNHDAMYWYRQDPGQGLRLIYYSQIVNDFQKGDIAEGYSVSREKKESFPLTVTSAQKNPTAFYLCASSSQVQQPQHFGDGTRLSIL.

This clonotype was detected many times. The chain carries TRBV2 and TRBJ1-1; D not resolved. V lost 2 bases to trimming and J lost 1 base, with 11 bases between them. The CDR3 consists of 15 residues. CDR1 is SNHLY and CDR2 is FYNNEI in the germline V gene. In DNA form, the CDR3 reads TGTGCCAGCAGTGAACGCGCTCCTCGGAACACTGAAGCTTTCTTT. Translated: CASSERAPRNTEAFF.

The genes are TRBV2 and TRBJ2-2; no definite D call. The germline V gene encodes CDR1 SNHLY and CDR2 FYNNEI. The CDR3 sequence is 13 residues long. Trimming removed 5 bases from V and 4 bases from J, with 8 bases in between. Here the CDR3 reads CASSIDVTGELFF. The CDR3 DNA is TGTGCCAGCAGTATCGACGTCACCGGGGAGCTGTTTTTT. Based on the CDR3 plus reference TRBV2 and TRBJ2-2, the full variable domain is EPEVTQTPSHQVTQMGQEVILRCVPISNHLYFYWYRQILGQKVEFLVSFYNNEISEKSEIFDDQFSVERPDGSNFTLKIRSTKLEDSAMYFCASSIDVTGELFFGEGSRLTVL.

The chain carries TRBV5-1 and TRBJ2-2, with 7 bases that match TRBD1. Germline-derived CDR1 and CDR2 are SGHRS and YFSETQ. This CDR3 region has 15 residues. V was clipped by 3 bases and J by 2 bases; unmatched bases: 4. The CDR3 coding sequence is TGCGCCAGCAGCTGGGGACAGTCTAACACCGGGGAGCTGTTTTTT. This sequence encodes CASSWGQSNTGELFF.

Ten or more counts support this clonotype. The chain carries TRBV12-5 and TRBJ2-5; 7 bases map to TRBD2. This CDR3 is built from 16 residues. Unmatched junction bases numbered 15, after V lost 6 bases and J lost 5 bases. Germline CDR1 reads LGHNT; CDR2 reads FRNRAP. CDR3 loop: CASGPRPKRGTETQYF. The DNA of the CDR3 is TGTGCTAGTGGCCCACGCCCGAAGCGGGGCACGGAGACCCAGTACTTC.

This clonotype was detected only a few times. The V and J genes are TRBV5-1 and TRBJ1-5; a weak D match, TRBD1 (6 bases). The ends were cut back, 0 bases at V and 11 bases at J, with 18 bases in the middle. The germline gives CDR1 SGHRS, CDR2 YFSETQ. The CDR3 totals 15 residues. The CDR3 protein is CASSLAGGALGAQHF. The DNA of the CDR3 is TGCGCCAGCAGCTTGGCCGGGGGGGCCCTGGGGGCCCAGCATTTT.

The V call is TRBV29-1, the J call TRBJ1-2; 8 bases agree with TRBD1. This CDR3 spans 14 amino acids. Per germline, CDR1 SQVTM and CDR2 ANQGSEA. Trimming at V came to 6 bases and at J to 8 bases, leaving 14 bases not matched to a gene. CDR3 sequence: CSVQKDRGGGGYTF. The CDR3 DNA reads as TGCAGCGTGCAAAAAGACAGGGGAGGAGGGGGCTACACCTTC. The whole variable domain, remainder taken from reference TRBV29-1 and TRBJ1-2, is SAVISQKPSRDICQRGTSLTIQCQVDSQVTMMFWYRQQPGQSLTLIATANQGSEATYESGFVIDKFPISRPNLTFSTLTVSNMSPEDSSIYLCSVQKDRGGGGYTFGSGTRLTVV.

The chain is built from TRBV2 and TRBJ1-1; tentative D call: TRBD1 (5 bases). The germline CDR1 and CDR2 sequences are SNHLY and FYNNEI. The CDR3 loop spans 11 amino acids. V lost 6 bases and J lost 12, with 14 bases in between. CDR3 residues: CASRGNKGPFF. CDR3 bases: TGTGCCAGCAGAGGCAACAAGGGGCCTTTCTTT.

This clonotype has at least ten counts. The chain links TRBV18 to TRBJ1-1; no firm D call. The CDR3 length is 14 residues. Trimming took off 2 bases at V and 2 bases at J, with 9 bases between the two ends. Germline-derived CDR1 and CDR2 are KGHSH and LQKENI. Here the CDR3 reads CASSPGNSNTEAFF. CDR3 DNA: TGTGCCAGCTCACCAGGGAACAGCAACACTGAAGCTTTCTTT.

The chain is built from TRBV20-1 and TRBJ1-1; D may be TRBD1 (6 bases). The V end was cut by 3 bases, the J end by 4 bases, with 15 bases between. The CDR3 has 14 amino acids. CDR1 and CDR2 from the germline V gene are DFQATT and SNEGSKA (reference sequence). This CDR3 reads CSARSQGRFTEAFF. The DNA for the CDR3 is TGCAGTGCTAGGTCACAGGGTAGATTCACTGAAGCTTTCTTT.

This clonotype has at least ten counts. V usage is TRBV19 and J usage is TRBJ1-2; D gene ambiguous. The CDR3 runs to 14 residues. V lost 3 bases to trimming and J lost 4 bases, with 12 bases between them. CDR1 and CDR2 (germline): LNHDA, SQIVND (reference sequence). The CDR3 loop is CASSITLEGYGYTF. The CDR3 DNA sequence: TGTGCCAGTAGTATTACCCTGGAAGGCTATGGCTACACCTTC.

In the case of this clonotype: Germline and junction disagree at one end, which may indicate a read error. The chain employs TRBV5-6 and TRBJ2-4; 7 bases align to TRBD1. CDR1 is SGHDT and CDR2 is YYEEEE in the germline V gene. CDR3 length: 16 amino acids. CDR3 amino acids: CASSSGQALAKNIKYF. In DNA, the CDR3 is TGTGCCAGCAGCAGCGGACAGGCTCTAGCCAAAAACATTAAGTACTTC.

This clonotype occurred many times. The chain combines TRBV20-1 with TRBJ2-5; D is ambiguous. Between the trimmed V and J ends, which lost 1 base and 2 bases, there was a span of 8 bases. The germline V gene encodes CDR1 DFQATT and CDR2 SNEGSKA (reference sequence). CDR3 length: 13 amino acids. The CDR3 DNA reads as TGCAGTGCTAGAGGTCCCATTCAAGAGACCCAGTACTTC. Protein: CSARGPIQETQYF.

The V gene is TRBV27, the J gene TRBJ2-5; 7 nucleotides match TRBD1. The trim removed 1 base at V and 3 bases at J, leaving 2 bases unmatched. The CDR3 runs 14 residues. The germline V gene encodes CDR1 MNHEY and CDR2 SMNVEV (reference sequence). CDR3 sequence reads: CASSLFQGEETQYF. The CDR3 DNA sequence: TGTGCCAGCAGTTTATTTCAGGGGGAAGAGACCCAGTACTTC.

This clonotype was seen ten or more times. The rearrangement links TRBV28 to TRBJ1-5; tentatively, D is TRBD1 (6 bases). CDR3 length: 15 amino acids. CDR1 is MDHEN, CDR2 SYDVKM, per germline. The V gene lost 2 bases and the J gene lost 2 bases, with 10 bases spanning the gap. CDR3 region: CASSLRAGGNQPQHF. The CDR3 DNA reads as TGTGCCAGCAGTTTAAGGGCAGGGGGCAATCAGCCCCAGCATTTT.